These 13 T cell receptor beta chains originate from one sample sequenced in a study of cytomegalovirus exposure and HLA in healthy donors (TCRdb year 2017). Libraries were constructed by the immunoSEQ multiplex PCR assay. TCRdb provides this immuneACCESS table in a form limited to in-frame rearrangements. Some clones are lacking; in checked studies, under half of them reflect an unresolved V gene, and why the rest are absent is not known. Present in this sample are 150,000 or so clones, roughly 93% of which were seen just once. 1.8% of the sample is in the top ten clones. The specimen sequenced was PBMCs. The receptors shown here come from a man in his late teens or twenties in good health and CMV-seropositive.

V gene TRBV6-1 combines with J gene TRBJ2-5; D is uncertain. Germline V lookup: CDR1 MNHNS, CDR2 SASEGT. Trimming took 6 bases from V and 5 from J, leaving 16 bases between them. The CDR3 consists of 14 residues. CDR3: CASRAQALAETQYF. The CDR3 DNA reads as TGTGCCAGCAGGGCTCAGGCGCTTGCGGAGACCCAGTACTTC.

The chain carries TRBV5-4 and TRBJ1-1; TRBD1 aligns across 8 bases. V lost 3 bases, J lost 5 bases, and 9 bases stayed unmatched. Germline V gene sequence: CDR1 SGHNT, CDR2 YYREEE (reference sequence). The CDR3 runs to 15 residues. The CDR3 loop reads CASSSIGGDRTEAFF. For the CDR3, the DNA is TGTGCCAGCAGCTCCATTGGGGGGGACAGGACTGAAGCTTTCTTT.

This sequence joins TRBV28 and TRBJ1-2; TRBD1 matches 7 bases. J lost 6 bases, V lost 4 bases, and 5 bases had no gene match. Per germline, CDR1 MDHEN and CDR2 SYDVKM. There are 13 residues in the CDR3. The CDR3 reads CASSSLGTDGYTF. CDR3 DNA sequence: TGTGCCAGCAGTTCCTTAGGGACAGATGGCTACACCTTC.

V gene TRBV5-1 combines with J gene TRBJ2-3; possible D gene TRBD1, 6 bases. Germline V gene data show CDR1 as SGHRS and CDR2 as YFSETQ. The CDR3 contains 15 residues. V lost 1 base to trimming and J lost 1 base, with 10 bases between them. Written as DNA, the CDR3 is TGCGCCAGCAGCTTGAATCCAGGGGGCACAGATACGCAGTATTTT. Translating gives CASSLNPGGTDTQYF.

Here the CDR3 reads CASSLARTGEGTEAFF. The DNA for the CDR3 is TGTGCCAGCAGTTTAGCAAGGACAGGGGAAGGCACTGAAGCTTTCTTT. The genes are TRBV28 and TRBJ1-1; 9 bases map to TRBD1. CDR3 size: 16 residues. CDR1 MDHEN and CDR2 SYDVKM come from the germline V gene. Trimming removed 2 bases from V and 4 bases from J; junction bases left unmatched: 8.

The chain is built from TRBV18 and TRBJ2-1, with no clear D. CDR1 and CDR2 (germline): KGHSH, LQKENI. This CDR3 is 14 amino acids long. V was trimmed by 3 bases and J by 9 bases, leaving 15 bases between them. The CDR3 nucleotides read TGTGCCAGCTCACCCTTGGAAAGCCGGGTTGAGCAGTTCTTC. This codes for CASSPLESRVEQFF. The entire variable domain, with the rest obtained from reference TRBV18 and TRBJ2-1, is as follows: NAGVMQNPRHLVRRRGQEARLRCSPMKGHSHVYWYRQLPEEGLKFMVYLQKENIIDESGMPKERFSAEFPKEGPSILRIQQVVRGDSAAYFCASSPLESRVEQFFGPGTRLTVL.

CDR3 protein: CASSLRSQSTYEQYF. The DNA of the CDR3 is TGCGCCAGCAGCTTGAGGAGTCAATCTACCTACGAGCAGTACTTC. J is TRBJ2-7 and V is TRBV5-1; D gene unclear. The germline V gene encodes CDR1 SGHRS and CDR2 YFSETQ. The CDR3 runs to 15 residues. V shed 1 base and J shed 2 bases, with 13 bases lying between them.

V is TRBV6-6 and J is TRBJ2-7, with TRBD2 matching over 12 bases. The CDR3 is made up of 15 amino acids. Germline CDR1 MNHNY, CDR2 SVGAGI (reference sequence). The V gene end was trimmed by 5 bases and the J gene end by 3 bases; junction bases not matched to a gene: 5. The CDR3 bases are TGTGCCAGCAGTCGACTAGCGGGAGAACGCTACGAGCAGTACTTC. Protein product: CASSRLAGERYEQYF.

The chain recombines TRBV10-3 with TRBJ1-6, with TRBD1 identical over 7 bases. In germline, CDR1 is ENHRY, CDR2 SYGVKD. V trimming: 10 bases; J trimming: 8 bases; junction bases outside the gene matches: 8. The CDR3 runs 13 residues. CDR3 loop: CATLQGKDSPLHF. The CDR3 DNA sequence: TGTGCCACCCTACAGGGGAAGGATTCACCCCTCCACTTT.

Worth noting for this clone: The sample holds other DNA sequences that translate to the same CDR3. V gene TRBV5-4 combines with J gene TRBJ2-3, with TRBD2 identical over 10 bases. This CDR3 spans 15 amino acids. Germline V gene lookup returns CDR1 SGHNT and CDR2 YYREEE (reference sequence). With V trimmed by 2 bases and J by 4 bases, 4 bases remained unmatched. CDR3 sequence: CASSLRAGGPDTQYF. The CDR3 nucleotides are TGTGCCAGCAGCTTAAGAGCGGGAGGGCCAGATACGCAGTATTTT.

The chain employs TRBV28 and TRBJ2-2; maybe TRBD1 (6 bases). CDR3 size: 15 residues. Trimming removed 7 bases at V and 7 bases at J, with 19 bases between. Germline CDR1 and CDR2: MDHEN and SYDVKM. The CDR3 reads CASTEANREDGELFF. In DNA, the CDR3 is TGTGCCAGCACCGAGGCAAACAGGGAAGACGGGGAGCTGTTTTTT.

CDR3 residues: CASSALRLADGSYEQYF. In nucleotides, the CDR3 is TGTGCCAGCAGTGCCCTTAGACTAGCGGATGGCTCCTACGAGCAGTACTTC. The gene calls are TRBV6-1 and TRBJ2-7, with TRBD2 identical over 9 bases. Germline V gene lookup returns CDR1 MNHNS and CDR2 SASEGT. After removal of 4 bases from V and 0 bases from J, the junction contained 10 bases not matched to a gene. There are 17 residues in the CDR3.

This clone was seen only a few times. The V call is TRBV28, the J call TRBJ2-2; D call uncertain. The germline V and J ends were trimmed by 6 bases and 1 base, with 9 bases remaining between them. This CDR3 spans 14 amino acids. The V gene's germline CDR1 is MDHEN and CDR2 SYDVKM. CDR3 loop: CASSEYRNTGELFF. The CDR3 nucleotides are TGTGCCAGCAGCGAATACAGGAACACCGGGGAGCTGTTTTTT.